This is a list of T cell receptor beta chains from one sample in a study of T cell responses to AZD1222 COVID-19 vaccine. Measured with immunoSEQ multiplex PCR; TCRdb has only the in-frame clones, and not every one. The repertoire holds some 140,000 clones, roughly 93% seen once, with 3.1% in the top ten. The specimen was peripheral blood, collected on day 0 of AZD1222 vaccination. These receptor sequences come from an adult in good health. The CDR3 runs from the conserved cysteine through the conserved F or W. The D gene is left open where the match is weak. Some rows mark clone size as missing; the rest say once, few, many or name a class of expanded clone.

abundance: NA
d_gene: NA
j_gene: TRBJ1-4
v_gene: TRBV7-8
CDR3nt: TGTGCCAGCAGCTTAGTAGGGAATGAAAAACTGTTTTTT
CDR3aa: CASSLVGNEKLFF

abundance: once
d_gene: TRBD1
j_gene: TRBJ1-5
v_gene: TRBV7-8
CDR3nt: TGTGCCAGCGACTCCGGGACAGGGGGTAGCAATCAGCCCCAGCATTTT
CDR3aa: CASDSGTGGSNQPQHF

abundance: NA
d_gene: NA
j_gene: TRBJ2-7
v_gene: TRBV11-3
CDR3nt: TGTGCCAGCAGCCCGGGCGTGACCCATTCCTACGAGCAGTACTTC
CDR3aa: CASSPGVTHSYEQYF

abundance: NA
d_gene: NA
j_gene: TRBJ2-2
v_gene: TRBV6-5
CDR3nt: TGTGCCAGCAGTTACTCCTCCCGAGAGCTGTTTTTT
CDR3aa: CASSYSSRELFF

abundance: NA
d_gene: TRBD1
j_gene: TRBJ1-2
v_gene: TRBV5-4
CDR3nt: TGTGCCAGCAGCTTGGCAACAGGGGTTTTTGGCTACACCTTC
CDR3aa: CASSLATGVFGYTF

abundance: NA
d_gene: TRBD1
j_gene: TRBJ1-2
v_gene: TRBV4-3
CDR3nt: TGCGCCAGCAGCCACAAACCGGGACAGCTAGTCTATGGCTACACCTTC
CDR3aa: CASSHKPGQLVYGYTF

abundance: NA
d_gene: TRBD1
j_gene: TRBJ2-2
v_gene: TRBV30
CDR3nt: TGTGCCTGGAGTGTACGTGGAAGGCAGGGGGCCGGGGAGCTGTTTTTT
CDR3aa: CAWSVRGRQGAGELFF

abundance: NA
d_gene: NA
j_gene: TRBJ2-1
v_gene: TRBV12-3/TRBV12-4
CDR3nt: TGTGCCAGCAGTTTAAGGGGGAATGAGCAGTTCTTC
CDR3aa: CASSLRGNEQFF

abundance: once
d_gene: NA
j_gene: TRBJ1-5
v_gene: TRBV19
CDR3nt: TGTGCCAGTAGTATCGAACAGGGCGGGGGTCAGCCCCAGCATTTT
CDR3aa: CASSIEQGGGQPQHF

abundance: NA
d_gene: NA
j_gene: TRBJ2-4
v_gene: TRBV18
CDR3nt: TGTGCCAGCTCACTCCAACAAGTAAAGGGCTTAGCCAAAAACATTCAGTACTTC
CDR3aa: CASSLQQVKGLAKNIQYF

abundance: NA
d_gene: NA
j_gene: TRBJ1-6
v_gene: TRBV5-6
CDR3nt: TGTGCCAGCAGCTATCTCTTTGGGGACGGGAACTCACCCCTCCACTTT
CDR3aa: CASSYLFGDGNSPLHF

abundance: NA
d_gene: NA
j_gene: TRBJ1-1
v_gene: TRBV19
CDR3nt: TGTGCCAGTAGTATCTTGGGGCCTAGAGGCTACACTGAAGCTTTCTTT
CDR3aa: CASSILGPRGYTEAFF

abundance: NA
d_gene: NA
j_gene: TRBJ2-1
v_gene: TRBV7-9
CDR3nt: TGTGCCAGCAGCTTTTATGGCCAACCTAGCTATGAGCAGTTCTTC
CDR3aa: CASSFYGQPSYEQFF

abundance: NA
d_gene: NA
j_gene: TRBJ2-3
v_gene: TRBV28
CDR3nt: TGTGCCAGCAGACGGGGCCCCACAGATACGCAGTATTTT
CDR3aa: CASRRGPTDTQYF

abundance: NA
d_gene: TRBD1
j_gene: TRBJ2-7
v_gene: TRBV5-1
CDR3nt: TGCGCCAGCAGTTTACAGGGGACCCCCCACGAGCAGTACTTC
CDR3aa: CASSLQGTPHEQYF

abundance: NA
d_gene: NA
j_gene: TRBJ2-1
v_gene: TRBV28
CDR3nt: TGTGCCAGCAGGGCAACTAACAATGAGCAGTTCTTC
CDR3aa: CASRATNNEQFF

abundance: NA
d_gene: TRBD1
j_gene: TRBJ1-2
v_gene: TRBV19
CDR3nt: TGTGCCTGTACCACTCCGACAGGGAATTATGGCTACACCTTC
CDR3aa: CACTTPTGNYGYTF

abundance: NA
d_gene: NA
j_gene: TRBJ2-1
v_gene: TRBV19
CDR3nt: TGTGCCAGTAGCCAGGACTCCGCAACATACAATGAGCAGTTCTTC
CDR3aa: CASSQDSATYNEQFF

abundance: NA
d_gene: NA
j_gene: TRBJ1-5
v_gene: TRBV3-1/TRBV3-2
CDR3nt: TGTGCCAGCAGCCAAGGGCCTTCGGGAGGTCAGCCCCAGCATTTT
CDR3aa: CASSQGPSGGQPQHF

abundance: NA
d_gene: NA
j_gene: TRBJ2-1
v_gene: TRBV5-8
CDR3nt: TGTGCCAGCACCAGATTTTCTGGGAGCTACAATGAGCAGTTCTTC
CDR3aa: CASTRFSGSYNEQFF

abundance: NA
d_gene: NA
j_gene: TRBJ1-1
v_gene: TRBV6-5
CDR3nt: TGTGCCAGCAGCGACACAAGGAACACTGAAGCTTTCTTT
CDR3aa: CASSDTRNTEAFF

abundance: NA
d_gene: TRBD2
j_gene: TRBJ2-2
v_gene: TRBV11-3
CDR3nt: TGTGCCAGCAGCCCTAGGACTAGCGGGAACACCGGGGAGCTGTTTTTT
CDR3aa: CASSPRTSGNTGELFF

abundance: NA
d_gene: TRBD2
j_gene: TRBJ2-3
v_gene: TRBV9
CDR3nt: TGTGCCAGCAGCGTAGGAGCGGGGGGGGGACCCACAGATACGCAGTATTTT
CDR3aa: CASSVGAGGGPTDTQYF

abundance: NA
d_gene: TRBD2
j_gene: TRBJ2-7
v_gene: TRBV15
CDR3nt: TGTGCCACCAAGGGTAGCGGGAGAAACGAGCAGTACTTC
CDR3aa: CATKGSGRNEQYF

abundance: few
d_gene: TRBD1
j_gene: TRBJ2-5
v_gene: TRBV7-9
CDR3nt: TGTGCCAGCAGCTTAGGAGTTCCGGACAGGGGTTCGGAGACCCAGTACTTC
CDR3aa: CASSLGVPDRGSETQYF

abundance: NA
d_gene: TRBD1
j_gene: TRBJ1-6
v_gene: TRBV15
CDR3nt: TGTGCCACCAGCAGGACCGGACAGGGGAATTCACCCCTCCACTTT
CDR3aa: CATSRTGQGNSPLHF

abundance: NA
d_gene: TRBD1
j_gene: TRBJ1-4
v_gene: TRBV7-2
CDR3nt: TGTGCCAGCAGCGGACAGGGGGCTGGTAATGAAAAACTGTTTTTT
CDR3aa: CASSGQGAGNEKLFF

abundance: NA
d_gene: TRBD1
j_gene: TRBJ1-5
v_gene: TRBV7-7
CDR3nt: TGTGCTAGCAGCGTGACAGGGGGCGGTTCAGGCAATCAGCCCCAGCATTTT
CDR3aa: CASSVTGGGSGNQPQHF

abundance: NA
d_gene: NA
j_gene: TRBJ2-7
v_gene: TRBV7-2
CDR3nt: TGTGCCAGCAGCTTAAATGGGGGAATCTGGGGCGAGCAGTACTTC
CDR3aa: CASSLNGGIWGEQYF

abundance: NA
d_gene: NA
j_gene: TRBJ2-5
v_gene: TRBV28
CDR3nt: TGTGCCAGCCAGCGAGAGACCCAGTACTTC
CDR3aa: CASQRETQYF

abundance: NA
d_gene: TRBD1
j_gene: TRBJ1-1
v_gene: TRBV19
CDR3nt: TGTGCCAGTAAGGCGGACAGGGCCCGGGGGAACACTGAAGCTTTCTTT
CDR3aa: CASKADRARGNTEAFF

abundance: NA
d_gene: NA
j_gene: TRBJ2-1
v_gene: TRBV7-8
CDR3nt: TGTGCCAGCAGCTCCCCCGGACTTGCTAACAATGAGCAGTTCTTC
CDR3aa: CASSSPGLANNEQFF

abundance: NA
d_gene: NA
j_gene: TRBJ2-3
v_gene: TRBV10-3
CDR3nt: TGTGCCGCGGCTGGAGGGAGCACAGATACGCAGTATTTT
CDR3aa: CAAAGGSTDTQYF

abundance: NA
d_gene: TRBD1
j_gene: TRBJ1-5
v_gene: TRBV6-5
CDR3nt: TGTGCCAGCAGTCCCGGGACAGGGGGCCATCAGCCCCAGCATTTT
CDR3aa: CASSPGTGGHQPQHF

abundance: NA
d_gene: NA
j_gene: TRBJ1-2
v_gene: TRBV27
CDR3nt: TGTGCCAGCAGTCCAACCTTCGACACCCCTAACTATGGCTACACCTTC
CDR3aa: CASSPTFDTPNYGYTF

abundance: NA
d_gene: NA
j_gene: TRBJ1-1
v_gene: TRBV28
CDR3nt: TGTGCCACCGAGAGGAACACTGAAGCTTTCTTT
CDR3aa: CATERNTEAFF

abundance: NA
d_gene: NA
j_gene: TRBJ1-3
v_gene: TRBV18
CDR3nt: TGTGCCAGCTCCATGGGCAGGAGCTCTGGAAACACCATATATTTT
CDR3aa: CASSMGRSSGNTIYF

abundance: NA
d_gene: NA
j_gene: TRBJ1-1
v_gene: TRBV19
CDR3nt: TGTGCCAGTAGACACGATATGGGTCCCGAAGCTTTCTTT
CDR3aa: CASRHDMGPEAFF

abundance: NA
d_gene: TRBD1
j_gene: TRBJ1-5
v_gene: TRBV16
CDR3nt: TGTGCCAGCAGCCACTGGACAGGGGATCAGCCCCAGCATTTT
CDR3aa: CASSHWTGDQPQHF

abundance: once
d_gene: NA
j_gene: TRBJ1-1
v_gene: TRBV4-1
CDR3nt: TGCGCCAGCAGCCAAGATATAGGGAGAAACACTGAAGCTTTCTTT
CDR3aa: CASSQDIGRNTEAFF

abundance: once
d_gene: NA
j_gene: TRBJ1-5
v_gene: TRBV6-4
CDR3nt: TGTGCCACCGGGATCAGGGTATATCAGCCCCAGCATTTT
CDR3aa: CATGIRVYQPQHF

abundance: NA
d_gene: TRBD2
j_gene: TRBJ2-7
v_gene: TRBV7-2
CDR3nt: TGTGCCAGCAGACCTAGCGGGAGTCGTGAGCAGTACTTC
CDR3aa: CASRPSGSREQYF

abundance: NA
d_gene: NA
j_gene: TRBJ2-2
v_gene: TRBV7-6
CDR3nt: TGTGCCAGCAGTCAGCGTAGCAGGAACACCGGGGAGCTGTTTTTT
CDR3aa: CASSQRSRNTGELFF

abundance: NA
d_gene: NA
j_gene: TRBJ2-3
v_gene: TRBV5-5
CDR3nt: TGTGCCAGCAGGCCCCATCCCACTAGCACAGATACGCAGTATTTT
CDR3aa: CASRPHPTSTDTQYF

abundance: NA
d_gene: NA
j_gene: TRBJ2-4
v_gene: TRBV25-1
CDR3nt: TGTGCCAGCAGTCCTCGTGAGATGGCCAAAAACATTCAGTACTTC
CDR3aa: CASSPREMAKNIQYF

abundance: NA
d_gene: NA
j_gene: TRBJ2-1
v_gene: TRBV7-2
CDR3nt: TGTGCCAGCAGCACGGGCAGGGACAATGAGCAGTTCTTC
CDR3aa: CASSTGRDNEQFF

abundance: few
d_gene: NA
j_gene: TRBJ1-2
v_gene: TRBV2
CDR3nt: TGTGCCAGCAGTGCGGACAGCTATGGCTACACCTTC
CDR3aa: CASSADSYGYTF

abundance: NA
d_gene: NA
j_gene: TRBJ2-3
v_gene: TRBV20-1
CDR3nt: TGCAGTGCCCCCAGGACAGATACGCAGTATTTT
CDR3aa: CSAPRTDTQYF